The present entry profiles one T cell receptor beta chain with its context. Its antigen remains unknown. This could be a read error, since a much larger clone is one nucleotide away. The sample comes from a study of CD8 T cells in ankylosing spondylitis. TCRdb used MiXCR to reprocess the 5' RACE reads, holding one entry per CDR3 protein. The table includes roughly 180,000 distinct CDR3 sequences, 9.5% to 10% detected once. The CDR3 spans 13 residues. V gave up 8 bases and J gave up 6 bases, with 19 bases separating them. From germline, CDR1 is DFQATT and CDR2 SNEGSKA (reference sequence). Findings and caveats of the study: Previously reported in reactive arthritis synovial fluid and blood were some of the motif variants. Disease-linked clones reportedly showed significant enrichment in matched ankylosing spondylitis synovial fluid.

The sample consisted of blood, either unsorted or a sorted T cell fraction (not recorded which). The gene calls are TRBV20-1 and TRBJ2-5, with D uncertain. The sequence was obtained from a female donor with ankylosing spondylitis or in good health (not recorded which). The CDR3 sequence: CSRVLPSVQTQYF. CDR3 sequence (DNA): TGCAGTCGAGTCCTACCTTCAGTCCAGACCCAGTACTTC.